Each of the 30 T cell receptor beta chains below was sequenced from the same sample in a study of cytomegalovirus exposure and HLA in healthy donors. The protocol was immunoSEQ multiplex PCR, while the TCRdb copy is restricted to in-frame clones and leaves out a portion. This table holds approximately 200,000 clones, 90% to 95% found once. Sequencing was done on a sample of PBMCs. Receptor source: a woman between 18 and 29 years old in good health and CMV-seronegative.

This clone was observed a handful of times. In DNA, the CDR3 is TGTGCCAGCAGCCTTCACGTGGCCGAGCAGTACTTC. Its protein is CASSLHVAEQYF. The rearrangement uses TRBV5-4 and TRBJ2-7, with D uncertain. Germline CDR1 SGHNT, CDR2 YYREEE (reference sequence). The CDR3 is made up of 12 amino acids. Deletions cut 4 bases from V and 6 bases from J, with 11 bases between.

The genes are TRBV9 and TRBJ1-1; possible D gene TRBD1, 5 bases. The germline V and J ends were trimmed by 0 bases and 0 bases, with 9 bases remaining between them. Germline-derived CDR1 and CDR2 are SGDLS and YYNGEE. There are 15 residues in the CDR3. The CDR3 DNA follows: TGTGCCAGCAGCGTAGGACAGTTCATGAACACTGAAGCTTTCTTT. Translation: CASSVGQFMNTEAFF.

Only one count was recorded for this clone. This chain joins TRBV5-1 and TRBJ1-1; D may be TRBD1 (6 bases). V was trimmed by 4 bases and J by 0 bases, leaving 10 bases between them. The germline V gene encodes CDR1 SGHRS and CDR2 YFSETQ. This CDR3 spans 14 amino acids. The CDR3 loop is CASSPRQVNTEAFF. The CDR3 bases are TGCGCCAGCAGCCCCAGACAGGTGAACACTGAAGCTTTCTTT.

The chain uses TRBV7-2 and TRBJ1-2; weak D call: TRBD1 (5 bases). Germline-derived CDR1 and CDR2 are SGHTA and FQGNSA. Trimming pared 1 base from V and 4 bases from J, leaving 10 bases between. The CDR3 totals 14 residues. The CDR3 protein is CASSLVTESYGYTF. Written as DNA, the CDR3 is TGTGCCAGCAGCTTAGTGACAGAATCCTATGGCTACACCTTC.

In DNA form, the CDR3 reads TGTGCCAGTAGTCATACCCTAATCATGGAGCAGTTCTTC. Its protein is CASSHTLIMEQFF. The chain employs TRBV19 and TRBJ2-1; D remains ambiguous. V was shortened by 5 bases and J by 10 bases, with 15 bases between the two germline ends. This CDR3 is built from 13 residues. Germline V gene lookup returns CDR1 LNHDA and CDR2 SQIVND (reference sequence).

The chain employs TRBV6-5 and TRBJ1-6, with D tentatively TRBD1 (6 bases). The CDR3 is 14 residues long. Germline CDR1 is MNHEY and CDR2 is SVGAGI. V was trimmed by 6 bases and J by 7 bases, leaving 13 bases between them. The CDR3 sequence: CASRPTGSNSPLHF. In nucleotides, the CDR3 is TGTGCCAGCAGACCGACAGGATCGAATTCACCCCTCCACTTT.

The CDR3 loop is CASSLGGQHYTF. The CDR3 DNA reads as TGTGCCAGCAGCTTAGGGGGACAGCACTACACCTTC. J is TRBJ1-2 and V is TRBV7-9; 7 bases agree with TRBD1. Germline trimming cut 1 base from V and 10 bases from J; bases unmatched to any gene: 3. This CDR3 spans 12 amino acids. Germline CDR1 reads SEHNR; CDR2 reads FQNEAQ (reference sequence).

This chain links TRBV6-6 with TRBJ1-5; D is unresolved. This CDR3 contains 13 residues. Per the germline V gene, CDR1 is MNHNY and CDR2 is SVGAGI (reference sequence). The ends were cut back, 10 bases at V and 0 bases at J, with 10 bases in the middle. The CDR3 DNA follows: TGTGCCATCGCCGAGCTTAGCAATCAGCCCCAGCATTTT. Protein sequence: CAIAELSNQPQHF.

The V gene is TRBV20-1, the J gene TRBJ2-1; D uncertain. From germline, CDR1 is DFQATT and CDR2 SNEGSKA (reference sequence). The germline V and J ends were trimmed by 7 bases and 5 bases, with 9 bases remaining between them. The CDR3 totals 11 residues. CDR3 loop: CSDGRDNEQFF. CDR3 coding DNA: TGCAGTGACGGTAGAGACAATGAGCAGTTCTTC.

The V and J genes are TRBV5-1 and TRBJ1-4; TRBD1 agrees at 10 bases. The CDR3 consists of 14 residues. Germline V gene sequence: CDR1 SGHRS, CDR2 YFSETQ. With V trimmed by 4 bases and J by 8 bases, 5 bases remained unmatched. The CDR3 is CASSMTGGEEKLFF. The CDR3 DNA follows: TGCGCCAGCAGCATGACAGGGGGCGAGGAAAAACTGTTTTTT.

This clone has more than one count but fewer than ten. The chain employs TRBV28 and TRBJ1-1, with a tentative D call TRBD1 (6 bases). This CDR3 is built from 12 residues. The V and J ends lost 4 bases and 5 bases respectively, with 8 bases between them. Germline V CDR1 and CDR2: MDHEN, SYDVKM. CDR3 coding DNA: TGTGCCAGCAGTTCACAGGGAACTGAAGCTTTCTTT. Amino acid sequence: CASSSQGTEAFF.

This clone has only a few counts. The chain uses TRBV11-3 and TRBJ2-2; 9 nucleotides agree with TRBD2. From germline, CDR1 is SGHNT and CDR2 YENEEA. Trimming removed 3 bases from V and 1 base from J; junction bases left unmatched: 0. This CDR3 contains 15 residues. The CDR3 bases are TGTGCCAGCAGCTTGACTAGCGGGAACACCGGGGAGCTGTTTTTT. This translates into CASSLTSGNTGELFF.

The chain links TRBV6-1 to TRBJ2-5, with 8 positions matching TRBD2. This CDR3 is built from 14 residues. The trim removed 4 bases at V and 2 bases at J, leaving 3 bases unmatched. Germline V CDR1 and CDR2: MNHNS, SASEGT. In DNA form, the CDR3 reads TGTGCCAGCAGTGCGACTAGCGCTCAAGAGACCCAGTACTTC. Its protein product is CASSATSAQETQYF.

This chain joins TRBV29-1 and TRBJ1-1; D possibly corresponds to TRBD1 (5 bases). The CDR3 is made up of 14 amino acids. V was trimmed by 4 bases and J by 4 bases, leaving 16 bases between them. The germline V gene encodes CDR1 SQVTM and CDR2 ANQGSEA. As DNA, the CDR3 is TGCAGCGTTGTGAGGAGGGACTACAGCACTGAAGCTTTCTTT. The encoded protein is CSVVRRDYSTEAFF.

The chain links TRBV5-8 to TRBJ2-6; TRBD2 matches at 7 bases. Germline CDR1 is SGHTS and CDR2 is YDEGEE. This CDR3 has 20 amino acids. Trimming took 5 bases from V and 1 from J; bases not matched to a gene: 18. In nucleotides, the CDR3 is TGTGCCAGCAGTCTCGCTGCGGTTGGCGGGAGAAGGTCTGGGGCCAACGTCCTGACTTTC. Protein sequence: CASSLAAVGGRRSGANVLTF.

This clone was observed once. The CDR3 reads CASRGRTSDEQYF. In nucleotides, the CDR3 is TGTGCCAGCAGGGGTCGGACTAGCGACGAGCAGTACTTC. The chain carries TRBV11-3 and TRBJ2-7, with 9 bases matching TRBD2. J lost 5 bases, V lost 6 bases, and 5 bases had no gene match. The CDR3 runs to 13 residues. CDR1 is SGHNT and CDR2 is YENEEA in the germline V gene.

This clone was detected only once. The CDR3: CASSFEGQLYNEQFF. For the CDR3, the DNA is TGTGCCAGCAGTTTCGAAGGACAGTTATACAATGAGCAGTTCTTC. The chain couples TRBV27 to TRBJ2-1; the D gene is possibly TRBD1 (6 bases). The germline V and J ends were trimmed by 3 bases and 4 bases, with 13 bases remaining between them. This CDR3 has 15 amino acids. Per germline, CDR1 MNHEY and CDR2 SMNVEV (reference sequence).

The CDR3 is CASRGGGGAPREKLFF. DNA for the CDR3: TGTGCCAGTAGGGGTGGGGGGGGCGCCCCGCGGGAAAAACTGTTTTTT. This sequence joins TRBV27 and TRBJ1-4; maybe TRBD1 (6 bases). The CDR3 contains 16 residues. V shed 9 bases and J shed 8 bases, with 25 bases lying between them. The germline V gene has CDR1 MNHEY and CDR2 SMNVEV (reference sequence).

The chain recombines TRBV4-1 with TRBJ2-7; 11 bases align to TRBD2. The germline gives CDR1 MGHRA, CDR2 YSYEKL. The V and J ends lost 3 bases and 6 bases, in that order; junction bases with no gene match: 10. CDR3 length equals 16 residues. CDR3 in amino acids: CASSQRILAGVSEQYF. The CDR3 nucleotides read TGCGCCAGCAGCCAGCGGATACTAGCGGGAGTTAGCGAGCAGTACTTC.

The V gene is TRBV7-9, the J gene TRBJ2-7; 7 positions agree with TRBD2. Per the germline V gene, CDR1 is SEHNR and CDR2 is FQNEAQ (reference sequence). V lost 5 bases, J lost 3 bases, and 10 bases stayed unmatched. The CDR3 covers 15 residues. Here the CDR3 reads CASSREAGTHYEQYF. CDR3 sequence (DNA): TGTGCCAGCAGCCGCGAAGCGGGAACCCACTACGAGCAGTACTTC.

The gene calls are TRBV15 and TRBJ1-3; D is unclear. Trimming removed 0 bases at V and 4 bases at J, with 10 bases between. Per germline, CDR1 LNHNV and CDR2 YYDKDF (reference sequence). The CDR3 runs 15 residues. CDR3 loop: CATSRDLRAGNTIYF. Written as DNA, the CDR3 is TGTGCCACCAGCAGAGATTTGAGGGCGGGAAACACCATATATTTT.

The chain has TRBV29-1 and TRBJ2-1, with D maybe TRBD1 (6 bases). This CDR3 has 13 residues. From germline, CDR1 is SQVTM and CDR2 ANQGSEA. The CDR3: CNQPNYRDDEQFF. As DNA, the CDR3 is TGCAACCAACCCAACTACAGGGATGATGAGCAGTTCTTC.

This clone has just one count. This chain uses TRBV28 with TRBJ2-1; D may be TRBD1 (6 bases). The germline V gene encodes CDR1 MDHEN and CDR2 SYDVKM. This CDR3 region has 15 residues. The V gene lost 4 bases and the J gene lost 6 bases, with 16 bases spanning the gap. The CDR3 bases are TGTGCCAGCAGTTCCCCCGGGACAACCACCAATGAGCAGTTCTTC. Protein product: CASSSPGTTTNEQFF.

The V call is TRBV19, the J call TRBJ2-3, with D possibly being TRBD2 (6 bases). Germline V gene sequence: CDR1 LNHDA, CDR2 SQIVND (reference sequence). There are 13 residues in the CDR3. V was pared by 3 bases and J by 6 bases, with 10 bases between. Here the CDR3 DNA reads TGTGCCAGTAGTATGGAGGCGGGGGATACGCAGTATTTT. Its translation: CASSMEAGDTQYF.

The chain employs TRBV5-4 and TRBJ2-3; 7 bases align to TRBD1. Losses at the gene ends were 4 bases for V and 6 bases for J; bases not matched to a gene: 14. Germline values: CDR1 SGHNT, CDR2 YYREEE (reference sequence). The CDR3 sequence is 16 residues long. CDR3 protein: CASSRIRQGVGDTQYF. The DNA of the CDR3 is TGTGCCAGCAGCCGGATTCGACAGGGAGTAGGGGATACGCAGTATTTT.

The rearrangement uses TRBV7-9 and TRBJ1-6; TRBD1 is a possible D gene (5 bases). Germline values: CDR1 SEHNR, CDR2 FQNEAQ (reference sequence). V was cut by 6 bases and J by 5 bases, with 17 bases left in between. This CDR3 has 16 amino acids. The CDR3 reads CASSPTTRVDNSPLHF. The DNA for the CDR3 is TGTGCCAGCAGTCCCACTACCAGGGTAGATAATTCACCCCTCCACTTT.

V usage is TRBV19 and J usage is TRBJ1-1, with 9 positions matching TRBD1. This CDR3 is built from 14 residues. Trimming at V came to 5 bases and at J to 3 bases, leaving 4 bases not matched to a gene. Germline values: CDR1 LNHDA, CDR2 SQIVND (reference sequence). This CDR3 is CASSRTGVHTEAFF. CDR3 DNA: TGTGCCAGTAGTCGGACAGGGGTCCACACTGAAGCTTTCTTT.

The chain employs TRBV5-1 and TRBJ2-3; the match to TRBD1 covers 8 bases. The CDR3 runs to 17 residues. V lost 3 bases to trimming and J lost 3 bases; unmatched junction nucleotides: 12. The germline V gene encodes CDR1 SGHRS and CDR2 YFSETQ. The CDR3 is CASSSEPTGAFTDTQYF. As DNA, the CDR3 is TGCGCCAGCAGCTCTGAACCGACAGGGGCTTTTACAGATACGCAGTATTTT.

The genes are TRBV2 and TRBJ2-7; 11 nucleotides match TRBD1. CDR3 size: 15 residues. Germline CDR1 is SNHLY and CDR2 is FYNNEI. Germline trimming cut 4 bases from V and 1 base from J; bases unmatched to any gene: 3. CDR3 protein: CASSGTGGWSYEQYF. As DNA, the CDR3 is TGTGCCAGCAGTGGGACAGGGGGCTGGTCCTACGAGCAGTACTTC.

The chain links TRBV27 to TRBJ2-5; TRBD2 might be the D (7 bases). Germline V gives CDR1 MNHEY, CDR2 SMNVEV (reference sequence). Trimming cost V 5 bases and J 3 bases, with 28 bases left between them. The CDR3 is 19 residues long. This chain's CDR3 is CASSRWYGGGAVPKETQYF. The CDR3, as DNA: TGTGCCAGCAGTCGGTGGTATGGGGGGGGCGCGGTTCCGAAAGAGACCCAGTACTTC.